This entry describes one TCR beta chain. No cognate antigen has been identified for it. There are no base qualities to consult, and no much larger clone falls within one base. This sample is drawn from a study of beta chain features in type 1 diabetes (dated 2018 in TCRdb). About the study as a whole: Mean age, gender distribution, total cell number and subset yield did not differ between patients and healthy donors. Regulatory and stem cell-like memory subsets were isolated from only 8 patients and about eight healthy donors, whereas naive and central memory subsets came from all 28 donors. A total of over 95,000,000 sorted cells were examined across all samples, and RNA yield correlated strongly with the number of cells per subset. The study compared TCRB repertoires of sorted circulating CD4+ T cell subsets between recently diagnosed type 1 diabetes patients and matched healthy donors.

Each donor gave one peripheral blood draw, averaging approximately 110 mL, which was collected into heparinised tubes. Using a panel that included CD45RO, CCR7, CD25, CD127, CD95 and CD27, naive, central memory, regulatory and stem cell-like memory CD4+ T cells were sorted on a BD FACSAria II. All sorted populations exceeded 95% purity. PBMCs were isolated right away by Lymphoprep density gradient centrifugation and were stained directly, without culture. To minimize batch effects, samples were stained and sorted in pairs, one healthy donor with one patient per experiment. The entire amount of isolated RNA was reverse transcribed using the High Capacity cDNA Reverse Transcription Kit, so the sequenced TCRB transcripts were expressed ones. Naive, central memory and regulatory T cell samples underwent deep immunoSEQ sequencing, averaging about 3.57 million total reads per sample. Sorted cells were lysed in RLT buffer, and RNA was extracted using DNase-treated RNeasy Micro or Mini kits according to cell number. Each cell subset was processed separately to prevent cross-contamination, with patient and healthy donor samples processed together. The immunoSEQ multiplex PCR was used to amplify TCRB sequences from cDNA, yielding 87-bp fragments that span the CDR3 region. Amplicons were sequenced on the Illumina HiSeq platform. In the paper's pipeline: Synthetic template baselines were used to correct PCR bias computationally, reads within Hamming distance 2 were collapsed, and singletons that could not be merged were discarded. Reads were aligned against IMGT to assign V, D and J genes, CDR3 length and insertions or deletions at six rearrangement sites. Within each subset, clonotype counts were normalized to the number of sorted cells before true diversity and Gini coefficients were calculated with the tcR R package. Repertoire sharing was quantified using the overlap coefficient calculated on TCRB nucleotide sequences. As a proxy for the pre-selection repertoire, out-of-frame TCRB sequences from naive cells were analyzed. The clones in this table, taken by TCRdb from immuneACCESS, are in-frame only. Not every clone is retained; where verified, under half of the shortfall comes from an unresolved V gene, and the cause of the rest is unknown. The V and J calls and clone size were taken over from that table, and D and trimming were inferred from the DNA. For this sample the table gives approximately 250,000 clones, of which 16% were detected only once. The biggest ten clones account for about 0.092% of the sample.

Broad study findings and their caveats: Type 1 diabetes patients showed a moderate but significant shortening of TCRB CDR3 length in all four CD4+ subsets. Fewer insertions and more nucleotide deletions at VDJ recombination sites were observed in patients with type 1 diabetes, implying thymic rearrangement abnormalities. Because the HLA sub-analyses included only small numbers of individuals, any influence of HLA type on TCRB rearrangement was left unresolved. Shorter templates might be favored by PCR, yet because patient and control samples were amplified and corrected together, any such skew would affect both groups equally. Because cDNA was sequenced instead of genomic DNA, highly expressing activated cells could be over-represented, though the groups showed no difference in activation or CD3 levels. Naive, central memory and regulatory TCRB repertoires appeared to be more similar among patients than among healthy donors.

CDR1 GTSNPN and CDR2 SVGIG were looked up in the germline V gene (reference sequence). V is reduced by 2 bases and J by 8 bases, leaving a spacing of 12 bases between them. From the cysteine up to the phenylalanine, the CDR3 has a length of 12 residues. Only CDR3 DNA remains: 36 bases, in frame from the first base. Specimen: naive CD4+ T cells from blood. The label giving this sample's cell subset or site can be read as: true naive CD4+ T cells. The origin of this receptor is a man aged 25 to 45 with type 1 diabetes. In this chain, TRBV30 is recombined with TRBJ1-2, with the identity of the D gene unclear. The DNA is TGTGCCTGGAGTTCTACCCTTACCGGCTACACCTTC. Translated, it gives CAWSSTLTGYTF.